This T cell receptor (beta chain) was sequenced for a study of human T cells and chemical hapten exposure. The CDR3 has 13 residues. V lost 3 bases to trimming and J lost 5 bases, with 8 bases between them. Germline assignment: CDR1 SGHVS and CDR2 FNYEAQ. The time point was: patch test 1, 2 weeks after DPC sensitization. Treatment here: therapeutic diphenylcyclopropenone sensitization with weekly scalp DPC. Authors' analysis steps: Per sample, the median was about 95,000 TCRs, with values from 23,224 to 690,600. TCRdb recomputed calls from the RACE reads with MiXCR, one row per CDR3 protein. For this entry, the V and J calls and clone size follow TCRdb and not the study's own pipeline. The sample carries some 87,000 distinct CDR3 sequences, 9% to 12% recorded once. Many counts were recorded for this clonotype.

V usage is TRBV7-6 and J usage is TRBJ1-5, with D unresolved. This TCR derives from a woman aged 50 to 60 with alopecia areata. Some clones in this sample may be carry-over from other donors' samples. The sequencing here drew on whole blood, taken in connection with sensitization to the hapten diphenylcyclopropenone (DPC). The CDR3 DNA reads TGTGCCAGCAGCTTCGGGCCGTATCAGCCCCAGCATTTT. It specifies CASSFGPYQPQHF.